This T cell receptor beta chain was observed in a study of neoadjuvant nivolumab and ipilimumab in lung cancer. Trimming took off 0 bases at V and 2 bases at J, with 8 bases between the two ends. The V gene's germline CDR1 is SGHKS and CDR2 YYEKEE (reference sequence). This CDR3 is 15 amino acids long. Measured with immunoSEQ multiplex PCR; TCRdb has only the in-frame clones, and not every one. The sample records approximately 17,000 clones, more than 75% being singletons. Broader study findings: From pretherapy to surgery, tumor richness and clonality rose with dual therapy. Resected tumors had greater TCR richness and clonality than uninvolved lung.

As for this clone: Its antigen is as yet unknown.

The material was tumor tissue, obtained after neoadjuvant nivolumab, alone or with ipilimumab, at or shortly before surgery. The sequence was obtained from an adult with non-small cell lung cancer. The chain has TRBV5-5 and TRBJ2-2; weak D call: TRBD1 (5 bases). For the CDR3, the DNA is TGTGCCAGCAGCTTGGACAGGCTTAACACCGGGGAGCTGTTTTTT. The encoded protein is CASSLDRLNTGELFF.